This T cell receptor beta chain was recovered during a study of shared clonotypes between healthy human individuals. Overall study context: Each donor contributed plates that comprised three CD4 naive, three CD4 memory, two CD8 naive and one CD8 memory.

Naive CD8 populations comprised CD45RO-negative cells positively selected for CCR7, excluding terminally differentiated effector memory CD45RA+ cells. The germline CDR1 and CDR2 sequences are ENHRY and SYGVKD. This CDR3 is 16 amino acids long. V was shortened by 2 bases and J by 6 bases, with 19 bases between the two germline ends. Clones were sequenced by immunoSEQ multiplex PCR, and TCRdb holds only the in-frame ones, with some missing. The profile covers around 2,000,000 clones, with about 93% appearing a single time and about 1.5% taken by the ten largest. The genes are TRBV10-3 and TRBJ1-2, with TRBD1 as a possible D gene (6 bases). The sequenced sample was naive CD8+ T cells from PBMCs. The sequence was obtained from a man aged 18 to 30 in good health. Some clones in this sample may be carry-over from other donors' samples. In DNA, the CDR3 is TGTGCCATCAGTGAGCCGTTTGGAAGGGCAGGGGATGGCTACACCTTC. As protein: CAISEPFGRAGDGYTF.